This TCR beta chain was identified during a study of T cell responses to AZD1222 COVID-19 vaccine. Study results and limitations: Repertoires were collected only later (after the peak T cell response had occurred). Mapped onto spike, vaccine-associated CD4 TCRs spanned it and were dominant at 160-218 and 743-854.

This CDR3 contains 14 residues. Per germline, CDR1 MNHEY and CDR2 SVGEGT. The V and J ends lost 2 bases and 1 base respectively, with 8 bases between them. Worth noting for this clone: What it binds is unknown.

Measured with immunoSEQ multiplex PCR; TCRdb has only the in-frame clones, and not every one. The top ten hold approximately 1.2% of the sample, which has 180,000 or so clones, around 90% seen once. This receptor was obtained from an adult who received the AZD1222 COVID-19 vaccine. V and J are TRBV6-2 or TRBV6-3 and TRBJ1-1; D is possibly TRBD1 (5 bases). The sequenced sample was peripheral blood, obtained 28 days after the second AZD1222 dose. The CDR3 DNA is TGTGCCAGCAGTTACAGGGGTACGAACACTGAAGCTTTCTTT. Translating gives CASSYRGTNTEAFF.